One sample yielded the 7 T cell receptor beta chains listed below, sequenced in a study of cytomegalovirus exposure and HLA in healthy donors. In the PCR, 60 Vbeta and 13 Jbeta primers were used. Sequencing used immunoSEQ multiplex PCR; TCRdb keeps in-frame clones, though not all of them. Of 65,000 to 85,000 clones listed, around 84% are singletons. Material for sequencing was PBMCs. Receptors originate from a woman aged 45 to 65 in good health and CMV-seronegative.

Remarks on this clone: This same CDR3 is encoded by further DNA sequences in the sample. The rearrangement links TRBV4-3 to TRBJ1-1; 7 bases are a match to TRBD1. Germline values: CDR1 LGHNA, CDR2 YSLEER. J gave up 1 base and V 3 bases, and 2 bases lay outside the gene matches. CDR3 length: 14 amino acids. The CDR3 DNA sequence: TGCGCCAGCAGCCAGTACAGGGGGAACACTGAAGCTTTCTTT. Its protein product is CASSQYRGNTEAFF.

This rearrangement joins TRBV7-4 to TRBJ1-5; 7 bases map to TRBD1. The CDR3 is 15 residues long. Trimming took 5 bases from V and 4 from J; bases not matched to a gene: 8. The germline gives CDR1 SGHVT, CDR2 SQSDAQ. CDR3: CASSLRDSTNQPQHF. DNA of the CDR3: TGTGCCAGCAGCCTCCGGGACAGCACAAATCAGCCCCAGCATTTT. The complete variable domain, with remaining parts taken from reference TRBV7-4 and TRBJ1-5, reads GAGVSQSPRYKVAKRGRDVALRCDSISGHVTLYWYRQTLGQGSEVLTYSQSDAQRDKSGRPSGRFSAERPERSVSTLKIQRTEQGDSAVYLCASSLRDSTNQPQHFGDGTRLSIL.

The V gene is TRBV27, the J gene TRBJ1-4; 8 nucleotides match TRBD1. Germline V gene lookup returns CDR1 MNHEY and CDR2 SMNVEV (reference sequence). The ends lost 2 bases at V and 8 bases at J; junction bases unmatched: 4. The CDR3 extends over 14 amino acids. CDR3 protein: CASSLLTGGEKLFF. CDR3 DNA sequence: TGTGCCAGCAGTTTACTTACAGGGGGGGAAAAACTGTTTTTT.

The chain links TRBV12-5 to TRBJ1-2; TRBD1 might be the D (5 bases). This CDR3 contains 15 residues. The V gene's germline CDR1 is LGHNT and CDR2 FRNRAP. V was pared by 4 bases and J by 0 bases, with 12 bases between. The DNA for the CDR3 is TGTGCTAGTGGTTCGACAGAGTCAGCTAACTATGGCTACACCTTC. Protein sequence: CASGSTESANYGYTF. The full variable domain, rest sourced from reference TRBV12-5 and TRBJ1-2, is DARVTQTPRHKVTEMGQEVTMRCQPILGHNTVFWYRQTMMQGLELLAYFRNRAPLDDSGMPKDRFSAEMPDATLATLKIQPSEPRDSAVYFCASGSTESANYGYTFGSGTRLTVV.

This chain links TRBV7-9 with TRBJ1-1; 8 nucleotides align to TRBD1. Germline loops: CDR1 SEHNR, CDR2 FQNEAQ (reference sequence). This CDR3 contains 15 residues. The V and J ends lost 3 bases and 1 base, in that order; junction bases with no gene match: 4. CDR3 DNA sequence: TGTGCCAGCAGCTTCCGGACAGGGACGAACACTGAAGCTTTCTTT. This sequence encodes CASSFRTGTNTEAFF.

J is TRBJ2-1 and V is TRBV5-6, with 8 bases fitting TRBD1. In germline, CDR1 is SGHDT, CDR2 YYEEEE. The junction had 5 bases not matched to a gene; V was cut back by 4 bases and J by 8 bases. The CDR3 length is 13 residues. The CDR3 DNA sequence: TGTGCCAGCAGCCCGGACAGGGTCGATGAGCAGTTCTTC. Translated, it gives CASSPDRVDEQFF.

This sequence joins TRBV5-1 and TRBJ1-1, with D possibly being TRBD1 (5 bases). V was cut by 4 bases and J by 2 bases, with 12 bases left in between. The CDR3 contains 14 residues. The V gene's germline CDR1 is SGHRS and CDR2 YFSETQ. The CDR3 region is CASSGGGSNTEAFF. As DNA, the CDR3 is TGCGCCAGCAGCGGCGGGGGGAGTAACACTGAAGCTTTCTTT.